Following are 32 T cell receptor beta chains from one sample sequenced in a study of cytomegalovirus exposure and HLA in healthy donors. PCR was performed using 60 Vbeta and 13 Jbeta primers. TCRdb's copy holds only in-frame clones and misses some; the assay was immunoSEQ multiplex PCR. The repertoire has roughly 120,000 clones, around 74% of them found once; the top ten carry about 4.4%. The sample taken for sequencing was PBMCs. Source of these receptors: a woman aged 45-65 years in good health and CMV-seropositive.

This sequence joins TRBV11-3 and TRBJ2-5, with 8 bases identical to TRBD2. This CDR3 has 15 residues. Trimming at V came to 1 base and at J to 3 bases, leaving 4 bases not matched to a gene. CDR1 SGHNT and CDR2 YENEEA come from the germline V gene. This chain's CDR3 is CASSLGAGGKETQYF. CDR3 nucleotide sequence: TGTGCCAGCAGCTTAGGGGCGGGGGGAAAAGAGACCCAGTACTTC.

The genes are TRBV4-2 and TRBJ1-2, with TRBD1 matching 10 bases. The CDR3 runs 17 residues. J gave up 2 bases and V 0 bases, and 6 bases lay outside the gene matches. Germline lookup yields CDR1 LGHNA and CDR2 YNFKEQ. CDR3 region: CASSQEVGQGVNYGYTF. CDR3 sequence (DNA): TGTGCCAGCAGCCAAGAAGTTGGACAGGGGGTAAACTATGGCTACACCTTC.

The J gene is TRBJ2-3, the V gene TRBV6-6; 8 bases fit TRBD2. V shed 4 bases, J shed 9 bases, and the junction held 9 bases outside the gene matches. The germline gives CDR1 MNHNY, CDR2 SVGAGI (reference sequence). The CDR3 extends over 14 amino acids. This CDR3 is CASSSDGGAETQYF. CDR3 coding DNA: TGTGCCAGCAGTTCGGACGGGGGGGCCGAGACGCAGTATTTT.

The V call is TRBV2, the J call TRBJ2-3; weak D call: TRBD1 (5 bases). The ends were cut back, 3 bases at V and 0 bases at J, with 7 bases in the middle. The germline CDR1 and CDR2 sequences are SNHLY and FYNNEI. This CDR3 region has 14 residues. CDR3 region: CASSEQGSTDTQYF. As DNA, the CDR3 is TGTGCCAGCAGTGAGCAGGGAAGCACAGATACGCAGTATTTT.

The chain recombines TRBV7-2 with TRBJ2-7; possibly TRBD2 for D (5 bases). V was clipped by 4 bases and J by 0 bases, with 10 bases between them. The CDR3 runs 14 residues. Germline V lookup: CDR1 SGHTA, CDR2 FQGNSA. CDR3 in amino acids: CASSSVGISYEQYF. In DNA form, the CDR3 reads TGTGCCAGCAGCTCAGTCGGGATCTCCTACGAGCAGTACTTC. The full variable domain, completed using reference TRBV7-2 and TRBJ2-7, is GAGVSQSPSNKVTEKGKDVELRCDPISGHTALYWYRQSLGQGLEFLIYFQGNSAPDKSGLPSDRFSAERTGGSVSTLTIQRTQQEDSAVYLCASSSVGISYEQYFGPGTRLTVT.

This chain joins TRBV7-9 and TRBJ1-1; TRBD1 matches at 8 bases. The ends lost 5 bases at V and 1 base at J; junction bases unmatched: 3. This CDR3 is built from 14 residues. CDR1 and CDR2 (germline): SEHNR, FQNEAQ (reference sequence). The CDR3 DNA sequence: TGTGCCAGCAGCCCAGGGGGCAGGAACACTGAAGCTTTCTTT. Translating it yields CASSPGGRNTEAFF.

This clone was seen a handful of times. V usage is TRBV28 and J usage is TRBJ1-3; D remains ambiguous. The CDR3 has 16 amino acids. The germline V gene has CDR1 MDHEN and CDR2 SYDVKM. Trimming left V 3 bases short and J 3 bases short, with 15 bases between. CDR3 region: CASSLSRPRDGNTIYF. CDR3 coding DNA: TGTGCCAGCAGTTTGTCTAGGCCTCGGGATGGAAACACCATATATTTT.

The rearrangement links TRBV20-1 to TRBJ2-3, with D perhaps matching TRBD2 (5 bases). With 8 bases removed from V and 5 bases from J, the gap between germline ends came to 11 bases. This CDR3 comprises 11 residues. Germline values: CDR1 DFQATT, CDR2 SNEGSKA (reference sequence). DNA for the CDR3: TGCAGTCCATCGGCGGGAGATACGCAGTATTTT. Amino acids: CSPSAGDTQYF.

To note about this clone: Mismatch with germline at one junction end may stem from a read error. The V gene is TRBV5-4, the J gene TRBJ2-5; possibly TRBD1 for D (6 bases). The CDR3 runs 12 residues. Per the germline V gene, CDR1 is SGHNT and CDR2 is YYREEE (reference sequence). The CDR3, as DNA: TGTGCCGGGAACAGGGAAGGAACAGCGTCGGACTTC. Residues: CAGNREGTASDF.

The chain joins TRBV15 to TRBJ2-7; 8 bases match TRBD1. V was clipped by 3 bases and J by 1 base; unmatched bases: 5. CDR1 and CDR2 (germline): LNHNV, YYDKDF (reference sequence). The CDR3 loop spans 15 amino acids. CDR3 nucleotide sequence: TGTGCCACCAGCAGGCACAGACAGGGGTCCTACGAGCAGTACTTC. It specifies CATSRHRQGSYEQYF.

The chain couples TRBV14 to TRBJ2-1; tentatively, D is TRBD2 (5 bases). V was clipped by 4 bases and J by 11 bases, with 12 bases between them. The CDR3 has 12 amino acids. The germline CDR1 and CDR2 sequences are SGHDN and FVKESK. CDR3 sequence: CASSLSGLQQFF. The DNA of the CDR3 is TGTGCCAGCAGCCTGTCCGGACTGCAGCAGTTCTTC. Full variable domain (rest looked up from reference TRBV14 and TRBJ2-1): EAGVTQFPSHSVIEKGQTVTLRCDPISGHDNLYWYRRVMGKEIKFLLHFVKESKQDESGMPNNRFLAERTGGTYSTLKVQPAELEDSGVYFCASSLSGLQQFFGPGTRLTVL.

The chain couples TRBV7-2 to TRBJ1-4; D not resolved. Trimming stripped 5 bases from V and 1 base from J, with 11 bases between. Germline assignment: CDR1 SGHTA and CDR2 FQGNSA. The CDR3 totals 15 residues. The CDR3, as DNA: TGTGCCAGCAGCCAGGCGGGGATAACTAATGAAAAACTGTTTTTT. Translating gives CASSQAGITNEKLFF.

The chain employs TRBV21-1 and TRBJ2-7; the DNA was not used to check the table's D call, TRBD2. TRBV21-1 is a listed pseudogene. This CDR3 has 16 residues. CDR3: CASSKMQLGGGLEQYF. The CDR3 bases are TGTGCCAGCAGCAAAATGCAACTTGGAGGCGGACTGGAGCAGTACTTC.

The chain employs TRBV27 and TRBJ1-6; D not certain. Between the trimmed V and J ends, which lost 2 bases and 6 bases, there was a span of 20 bases. CDR3 size: 18 residues. Germline V gene data show CDR1 as MNHEY and CDR2 as SMNVEV (reference sequence). The CDR3 reads CASSLDPPGYSSNSPLHF. DNA of the CDR3: TGTGCCAGCAGTTTAGATCCCCCGGGATATTCTAGTAATTCACCCCTCCACTTT.

Worth noting for this clone: This sample includes further DNA sequences coding for the same CDR3. V and J are TRBV5-1 and TRBJ1-5; D remains unclear. V lost 0 bases and J lost 4, with 8 bases in between. Germline loops: CDR1 SGHRS, CDR2 YFSETQ. CDR3 size: 14 residues. The CDR3 DNA follows: TGCGCCAGCAGCTTGGATGGCAGAAATCAGCCCCAGCATTTT. Protein: CASSLDGRNQPQHF.

The rearrangement joins TRBV6-6 to TRBJ1-6; 7 bases align to TRBD1. The CDR3 is 15 residues long. After removal of 2 bases from V and 5 bases from J, the junction contained 3 bases not matched to a gene. Germline V gene data show CDR1 as MNHNY and CDR2 as SVGAGI (reference sequence). The CDR3 spells CASSYGTENNSPLHF. CDR3 in DNA: TGTGCCAGCAGTTACGGGACAGAGAATAATTCACCCCTCCACTTT.

This chain joins TRBV2 and TRBJ2-3; 7 positions match TRBD1. The trim removed 8 bases at V and 2 bases at J, leaving 10 bases unmatched. The germline V gene encodes CDR1 SNHLY and CDR2 FYNNEI. The CDR3 is 15 amino acids. The CDR3 region is CASGTPGQNTDTQYF. The CDR3 DNA reads TGTGCCAGCGGAACACCGGGACAGAACACAGATACGCAGTATTTT.

The J gene is TRBJ2-1, the V gene TRBV9; TRBD2 agrees at 8 bases. V trimming: 4 bases; J trimming: 0 bases; junction bases outside the gene matches: 3. The CDR3 covers 15 residues. CDR1 is SGDLS and CDR2 is YYNGEE in the germline V gene. CDR3 sequence: CASSRAGVSYNEQFF. As DNA, the CDR3 is TGTGCCAGCAGCCGAGCGGGGGTCTCCTACAATGAGCAGTTCTTC.

V gene TRBV2 combines with J gene TRBJ2-7; TRBD1 aligns across 8 bases. J lost 5 bases, V lost 6 bases, and 6 bases had no gene match. Germline V gene lookup returns CDR1 SNHLY and CDR2 FYNNEI. The CDR3 extends over 13 amino acids. The CDR3 DNA sequence: TGTGCCAGCAGATCCGACAGGGGTCACGAGCAGTACTTC. This translates into CASRSDRGHEQYF.

This clone was observed a single time. J is TRBJ1-2 and V is TRBV7-9; 9 bases match TRBD1. The J segment lost 4 bases and the V segment lost 5 bases, leaving 8 bases of the junction unmatched. The V gene's germline CDR1 is SEHNR and CDR2 FQNEAQ (reference sequence). The CDR3 extends over 15 amino acids. The CDR3 DNA follows: TGTGCCAGCAGCCGTCGGGACAGGGCATCCTATGGCTACACCTTC. Translation: CASSRRDRASYGYTF.

J is TRBJ2-2 and V is TRBV7-3, with D unclear. V was clipped by 5 bases and J by 11 bases, with 15 bases between them. From germline, CDR1 is SGHTA and CDR2 FQGTGA. The CDR3 contains 13 residues. CDR3: CASSALQLGELFF. The DNA of the CDR3 is TGTGCCAGCAGCGCCCTCCAATTGGGCGAGCTGTTTTTT.

This chain joins TRBV6-5 and TRBJ1-6; D unclear. Trimming cost V 0 bases and J 5 bases, with 5 bases left between them. The V gene's germline CDR1 is MNHEY and CDR2 SVGAGI. The CDR3 is 14 amino acids. CDR3 region: CASSYSPDNSPLHF. The CDR3 DNA reads TGTGCCAGCAGTTACTCTCCTGATAATTCACCCCTCCACTTT.

This chain links TRBV15 with TRBJ1-5; perhaps TRBD1 as D (6 bases). The CDR3 runs 14 residues. Trimming took off 5 bases at V and 6 bases at J, with 14 bases between the two ends. The germline V gene encodes CDR1 LNHNV and CDR2 YYDKDF (reference sequence). The CDR3 loop is CATSGTGSRQPQHF. CDR3 DNA sequence: TGTGCCACCAGCGGAACAGGGTCCCGTCAGCCCCAGCATTTT.

The chain carries TRBV14 and TRBJ2-5; 10 nucleotides agree with TRBD1. The CDR3 has 14 amino acids. Germline V lookup: CDR1 SGHDN, CDR2 FVKESK. V shed 4 bases and J 4 bases; nucleotides not matched to a gene: 3. The CDR3: CASSPRTGGETQYF. In DNA, the CDR3 is TGTGCCAGCAGCCCACGGACAGGGGGAGAGACCCAGTACTTC. Full variable domain (missing parts from reference TRBV14 and TRBJ2-5): EAGVTQFPSHSVIEKGQTVTLRCDPISGHDNLYWYRRVMGKEIKFLLHFVKESKQDESGMPNNRFLAERTGGTYSTLKVQPAELEDSGVYFCASSPRTGGETQYFGPGTRLLVL.

Only a few counts were recorded for this clone. This chain connects TRBV7-3 to TRBJ2-2; a weak D match, TRBD1 (6 bases). Trimming cost V 5 bases and J 2 bases, with 12 bases left between them. The germline gives CDR1 SGHTA, CDR2 FQGTGA. There are 15 residues in the CDR3. The CDR3 sequence is CASSAQQGNTGELFF. The CDR3 DNA reads as TGTGCCAGCAGCGCCCAACAGGGAAACACCGGGGAGCTGTTTTTT.

The chain carries TRBV18 and TRBJ2-7, with a weak D call TRBD2 (7 bases). Trimming removed 1 base from V and 6 bases from J, with 31 bases in between. The CDR3 is 20 residues long. Germline CDR1 KGHSH, CDR2 LQKENI. The CDR3 reads CASSPQSTGGLLSRASEQYF. DNA for the CDR3: TGTGCCAGCTCACCACAGTCTACGGGGGGCCTTTTAAGTCGGGCGTCCGAGCAGTACTTC.

This clone has a single count. The chain links TRBV5-1 to TRBJ2-4; TRBD2 is a possible D gene (6 bases). Germline assignment: CDR1 SGHRS and CDR2 YFSETQ. The V gene lost 0 bases and the J gene lost 8 bases, with 12 bases spanning the gap. This CDR3 contains 14 residues. CDR3 residues: CASSLDGSADIQYF. The CDR3 DNA reads as TGCGCCAGCAGCTTGGACGGGAGCGCAGACATTCAGTACTTC.

This clone was detected only once. V is TRBV7-8 and J is TRBJ2-1, with TRBD2 matching 12 bases. CDR1 is SGHVS, CDR2 FQNEAQ, per germline. The CDR3 is 17 amino acids. The V gene end was trimmed by 3 bases and the J gene end by 5 bases; junction bases not matched to a gene: 8. The CDR3 protein is CASSLGLAGGRDNEQFF. The CDR3 bases are TGTGCCAGCAGCTTGGGGCTAGCGGGGGGGAGGGACAATGAGCAGTTCTTC.

The chain joins TRBV7-2 to TRBJ1-2, with D possibly TRBD1 on 5 matching bases. The germline V and J ends were trimmed by 1 base and 4 bases, with 13 bases remaining between them. The CDR3 covers 15 residues. Germline V gene lookup returns CDR1 SGHTA and CDR2 FQGNSA. CDR3 sequence reads: CASSLDRGGAYGYTF. CDR3 coding DNA: TGTGCCAGCAGCTTAGATAGAGGCGGGGCCTATGGCTACACCTTC.

The chain couples TRBV19 to TRBJ2-1, with 7 nucleotides matching TRBD2. CDR1 and CDR2 (germline): LNHDA, SQIVND (reference sequence). The CDR3 is 15 amino acids. V lost 5 bases, J lost 10 bases, and 14 bases stayed unmatched. CDR3 coding DNA: TGTGCCAGTAGTGAAGCGGGGAAAGCCAAATGGGAGCAGTTCTTC. It encodes CASSEAGKAKWEQFF.

The chain is built from TRBV29-1 and TRBJ2-3; TRBD1 is a possible D gene (5 bases). CDR1 is SQVTM and CDR2 is ANQGSEA in the germline V gene. The CDR3 runs 14 residues. V was cut by 6 bases and J by 1 base, with 14 bases left in between. The CDR3 bases are TGCAGCGTCCGTACCAGGGCAGGCACAGATACGCAGTATTTT. Translating gives CSVRTRAGTDTQYF.

This chain joins TRBV5-5 and TRBJ1-3; TRBD1 is a possible D gene (5 bases). V was pared by 0 bases and J by 0 bases, with 13 bases between. The germline gives CDR1 SGHKS, CDR2 YYEKEE (reference sequence). CDR3 size: 17 residues. The CDR3 bases are TGTGCCAGCAGCTTGGCCGCAGGGTTCCTCTCTGGAAACACCATATATTTT. Its translation is CASSLAAGFLSGNTIYF.